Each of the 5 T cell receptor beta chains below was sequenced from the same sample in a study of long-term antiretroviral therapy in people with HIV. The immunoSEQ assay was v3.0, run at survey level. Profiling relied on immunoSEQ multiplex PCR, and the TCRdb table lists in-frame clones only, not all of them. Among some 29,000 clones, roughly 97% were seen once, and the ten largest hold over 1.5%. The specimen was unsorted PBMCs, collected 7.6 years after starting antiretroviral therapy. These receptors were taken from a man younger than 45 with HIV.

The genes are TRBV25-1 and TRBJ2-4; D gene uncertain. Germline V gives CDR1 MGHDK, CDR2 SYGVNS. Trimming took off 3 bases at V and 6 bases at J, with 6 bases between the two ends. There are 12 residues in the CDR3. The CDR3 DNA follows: TGTGCCAGCAGTGATACGGTAAACATTCAGTACTTC. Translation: CASSDTVNIQYF.

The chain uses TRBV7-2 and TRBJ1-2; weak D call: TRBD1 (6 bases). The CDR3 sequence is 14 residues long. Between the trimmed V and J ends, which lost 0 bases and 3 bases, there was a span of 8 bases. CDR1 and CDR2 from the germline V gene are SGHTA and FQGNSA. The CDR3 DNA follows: TGTGCCAGCAGCTTAGCCCAGGGGCACTATGGCTACACCTTC. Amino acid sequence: CASSLAQGHYGYTF.

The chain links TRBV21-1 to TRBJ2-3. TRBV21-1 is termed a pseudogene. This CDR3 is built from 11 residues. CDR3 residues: CASKSTDTQYF. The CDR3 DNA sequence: TGTGCCAGCAAGAGCACAGATACGCAGTATTTT.

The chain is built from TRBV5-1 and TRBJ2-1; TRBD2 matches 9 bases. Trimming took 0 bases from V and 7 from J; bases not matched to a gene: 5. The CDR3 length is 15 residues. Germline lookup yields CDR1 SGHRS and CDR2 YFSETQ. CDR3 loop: CASSLGLAEGNEQFF. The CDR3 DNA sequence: TGCGCCAGCAGCTTGGGACTAGCGGAAGGTAATGAGCAGTTCTTC. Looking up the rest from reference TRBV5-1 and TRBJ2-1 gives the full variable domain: KAGVTQTPRYLIKTRGQQVTLSCSPISGHRSVSWYQQTPGQGLQFLFEYFSETQRNKGNFPGRFSGRQFSNSRSEMNVSTLELGDSALYLCASSLGLAEGNEQFFGPGTRLTVL.

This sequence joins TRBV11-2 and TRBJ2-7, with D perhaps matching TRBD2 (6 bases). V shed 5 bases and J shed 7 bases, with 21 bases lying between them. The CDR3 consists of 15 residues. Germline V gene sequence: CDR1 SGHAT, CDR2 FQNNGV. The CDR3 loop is CASSPFYSGSGEQYF. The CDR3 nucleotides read TGTGCCAGCAGCCCATTTTATAGTGGGAGCGGGGAGCAGTACTTC.